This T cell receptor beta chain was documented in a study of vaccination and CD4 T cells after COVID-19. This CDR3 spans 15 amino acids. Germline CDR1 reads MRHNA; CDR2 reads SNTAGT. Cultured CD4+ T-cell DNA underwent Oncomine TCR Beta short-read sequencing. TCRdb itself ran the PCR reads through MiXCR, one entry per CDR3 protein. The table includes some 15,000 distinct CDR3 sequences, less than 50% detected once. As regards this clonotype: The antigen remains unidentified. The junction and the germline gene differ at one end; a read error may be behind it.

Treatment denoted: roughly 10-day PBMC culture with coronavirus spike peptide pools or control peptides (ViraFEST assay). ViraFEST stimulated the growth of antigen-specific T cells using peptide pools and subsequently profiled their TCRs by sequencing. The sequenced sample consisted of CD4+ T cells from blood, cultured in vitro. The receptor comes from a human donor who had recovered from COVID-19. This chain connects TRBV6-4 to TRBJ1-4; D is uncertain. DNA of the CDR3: TGTGCCAGCAGTGTAAGGATGGCAACCAATGAAAAACTGTTTTTT. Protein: CASSVRMATNEKLFF.